These 8 T cell receptor beta chains were sequenced from one sample in a study of shared clonotypes between healthy human individuals. The protocol was immunoSEQ multiplex PCR, while the TCRdb copy is restricted to in-frame clones and leaves out a portion. The data show millions of clones, approximately 94% seen once. CD45RO-negative cells were positively selected for CCR7, leaving out terminally differentiated effector memory CD45RA+ cells. Sequenced sample: naive CD8+ T cells sorted from blood. The receptors originated from a man aged 18 to 30 in good health.

Concerning this clone itself: This CDR3 is also generated by other DNA sequences in the sample. The gene calls are TRBV7-8 and TRBJ2-3, with a tentative D call TRBD2 (6 bases). This CDR3 has 16 residues. Per the germline V gene, CDR1 is SGHVS and CDR2 is FQNEAQ. V was cut by 5 bases and J by 2 bases, with 17 bases left in between. The CDR3 sequence: CASSPPLRGSTDTQYF. The DNA for the CDR3 is TGTGCCAGCAGCCCGCCTCTGCGGGGTTCCACAGATACGCAGTATTTT.

The CDR3 loop reads CASSVVEGSGYGYTF. The DNA for the CDR3 is TGTGCCAGCAGCGTAGTTGAGGGTTCCGGCTATGGCTACACCTTC. The rearrangement joins TRBV9 to TRBJ1-2; no clear D. This CDR3 comprises 15 residues. In germline, CDR1 is SGDLS, CDR2 YYNGEE. Trimming stripped 0 bases from V and 4 bases from J, with 13 bases between.

A word on this clone: Other nucleotide sequences from this sample produce the same CDR3. The chain combines TRBV4-1 with TRBJ1-5; weak D call: TRBD1 (5 bases). The CDR3 runs 14 residues. Germline CDR1 is MGHRA and CDR2 is YSYEKL. Trimming took off 0 bases at V and 5 bases at J, with 8 bases between the two ends. CDR3 DNA sequence: TGCGCCAGCAGCCAAGAAACGGGGGATCAGCCCCAGCATTTT. Protein: CASSQETGDQPQHF.

The V and J genes are TRBV15 and TRBJ2-2, with a possible D match to TRBD1 (5 bases). This CDR3 comprises 15 residues. Per germline, CDR1 LNHNV and CDR2 YYDKDF (reference sequence). Trimming removed 3 bases at V and 2 bases at J, with 10 bases between. The CDR3 here is CATSRTATNTGELFF. CDR3 coding DNA: TGTGCCACCAGCAGGACAGCCACTAACACCGGGGAGCTGTTTTTT.

This clone was observed a single time. V and J are TRBV7-2 and TRBJ2-1, with D possibly called TRBD1 or TRBD2 (5 bases each). With 5 bases removed from V and 4 bases from J, the gap between germline ends came to 15 bases. CDR3 length: 15 residues. Germline values: CDR1 SGHTA, CDR2 FQGNSA. This CDR3 is CASSPARGVYNEQFF. The CDR3 DNA is TGTGCCAGCAGCCCAGCTAGGGGAGTATACAATGAGCAGTTCTTC.

The rearrangement uses TRBV29-1 and TRBJ2-5; 9 nucleotides line up with TRBD2. J was trimmed by 5 bases and V by 7 bases; bases with no gene match: 14. The germline V gene has CDR1 SQVTM and CDR2 ANQGSEA. CDR3 size: 15 residues. Here the CDR3 reads CSARPLAGFRETQYF. Here the CDR3 DNA reads TGCAGCGCTCGCCCTCTAGCGGGATTTCGGGAGACCCAGTACTTC. Full variable domain (remainder filled in from reference TRBV29-1 and TRBJ2-5): SAVISQKPSRDICQRGTSLTIQCQVDSQVTMMFWYRQQPGQSLTLIATANQGSEATYESGFVIDKFPISRPNLTFSTLTVSNMSPEDSSIYLCSARPLAGFRETQYFGPGTRLLVL.

The rearrangement links TRBV7-9 to TRBJ2-5; D may be TRBD2 (6 bases). The CDR3 is 15 residues long. CDR1 is SEHNR, CDR2 FQNEAQ, per germline (reference sequence). V was shortened by 0 bases and J by 5 bases, with 13 bases between the two germline ends. The CDR3 DNA follows: TGTGCCAGCAGCTTAGCGGTCGGGGGTCCGGAGACCCAGTACTTC. As protein: CASSLAVGGPETQYF.

The chain uses TRBV21-1 and TRBJ2-2; the table's D gene call, TRBD1, was not cross checked with the DNA. TRBV21-1 is a documented pseudogene. This CDR3 region has 15 residues. In DNA, the CDR3 is TGTGCCAGCAGCAAACCCACAGGAGACCCCGGGGAGCTGTTTTTT. It codes for CASSKPTGDPGELFF.